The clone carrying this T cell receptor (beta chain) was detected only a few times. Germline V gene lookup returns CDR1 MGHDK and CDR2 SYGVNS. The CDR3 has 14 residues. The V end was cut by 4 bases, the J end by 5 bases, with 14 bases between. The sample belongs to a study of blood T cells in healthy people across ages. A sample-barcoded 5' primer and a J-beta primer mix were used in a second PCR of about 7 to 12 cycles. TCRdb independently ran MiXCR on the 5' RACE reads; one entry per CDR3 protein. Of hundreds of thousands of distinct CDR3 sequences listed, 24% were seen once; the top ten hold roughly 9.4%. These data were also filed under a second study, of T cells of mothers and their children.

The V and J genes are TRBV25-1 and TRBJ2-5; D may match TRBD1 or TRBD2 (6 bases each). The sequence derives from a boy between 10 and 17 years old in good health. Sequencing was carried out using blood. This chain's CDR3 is CASSGGAGWETQYF. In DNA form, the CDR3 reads TGTGCCAGCAGTGGGGGGGCCGGTTGGGAGACCCAGTACTTC.